This is a list of T cell receptor beta chains from one sample in a study of prognosis after radiotherapy for stage I lung cancer. From the multiplex PCR reads, TCRdb called clonotypes with MiXCR, one entry per CDR3 protein. The data contain around 8,600 distinct CDR3 sequences, around 62% of them singletons. The sample in question was PBMCs, obtained before or after stereotactic body radiation therapy (not recorded which). The receptors were sampled from a donor over 45 with non-small cell lung cancer. CDR3s include the opening cysteine and the closing phenylalanine or tryptophan. The order of the fields is clone size, J gene, V gene, D gene, CDR3 DNA, CDR3 protein. A D gene is named only where the DNA matches it firmly. Expanded clones are given a class, and other clones once, few, many or no size at all.

medium-sized | TRBJ2-3 | TRBV9 | NA | TGTGCCAGCAGCGCTACTAGCCTGTCGGCAGATACGCAGTATTTT | CASSATSLSADTQYF
NA | TRBJ2-3 | TRBV6-2/TRBV6-3 | TRBD2 | TGTGCCAGCAGAGCTCTCTCTCTGACTAGCGGGAGGTTCTGGGCAGATACGCAGTACTTT | CASRALSLTSGRFWADTQYF
NA | TRBJ1-5 | TRBV28 | NA | TGTGCCACCTATTTGCAGGGTTACAGCAATCAGCCCCAGCATTTT | CATYLQGYSNQPQHF
NA | TRBJ2-7 | TRBV30 | TRBD1 | TGTGCCTGGAGTGTACTTGGGACAGGGGGCTACGAGCAGTACTTC | CAWSVLGTGGYEQYF
NA | TRBJ1-1 | TRBV20-1 | TRBD1 | TGCAGTGCTACAACCGGACAGGAGATGAACACTGAAGCTTTCTTT | CSATTGQEMNTEAFF
NA | TRBJ2-1 | TRBV6-2/TRBV6-3 | NA | TGTGCCAGCAGTTACGGCGGGGTAGCAGGCAATGAGCAGTTCTTC | CASSYGGVAGNEQFF
many | TRBJ2-7 | TRBV5-1 | NA | TGCGCCAGCAGCTTGGAACAATCGGTCCGGGCGTCCGAGCAGTACTTC | CASSLEQSVRASEQYF
medium-sized | TRBJ1-5 | TRBV4-1 | NA | TGCGCCAGCAGCCAAGATGGGATCCCCCAGCAGCCCCAGCATTTT | CASSQDGIPQQPQHF
many | TRBJ2-1 | TRBV29-1 | NA | TGCAGCGTTCACAGGGAGGACTACAATGAGCAGTTCTTC | CSVHREDYNEQFF
medium-sized | TRBJ2-1 | TRBV5-1 | TRBD2 | TGCGCCAGCAGCCACGGTTATGGCGGGGGGGGCTCCTACAATGAGCAGTTCTTC | CASSHGYGGGGSYNEQFF
medium-sized | TRBJ1-1 | TRBV11-2 | TRBD1 | TGTGCCAGCAGCTCCGGACAGGGTGTCGGCACTGAAGCTTTCTTT | CASSSGQGVGTEAFF
medium-sized | TRBJ1-3 | TRBV19 | NA | TGTGCCAGTAAGGATGGGTACTCTGGAAACACCATATATTTT | CASKDGYSGNTIYF
medium-sized | TRBJ2-5 | TRBV28 | TRBD1 | TGTGCCAGCAGTACAACGGACAGGGCGCCGTGGGAGACCCAGTACTTC | CASSTTDRAPWETQYF
NA | TRBJ1-2 | TRBV3-1 | NA | TGTGCCAGCAGCCAGGGGGGTAGGGGCCCTAACTATGGCTACACCTTC | CASSQGGRGPNYGYTF
medium-sized | TRBJ2-5 | TRBV7-9 | TRBD2 | TGTGCCAGCACCGTTGGGATAGCGGGAGGTGAGACCCAGTACTTC | CASTVGIAGGETQYF
NA | TRBJ2-7 | TRBV11-1 | NA | TGTGCCAGCAGCTTAAGGGCTGGGGACGGGCAGTACTTC | CASSLRAGDGQYF
NA | TRBJ1-2 | TRBV6-2/TRBV6-3 | NA | TGTGCCAGCAGTCTCCCCGACAGTAACTATGGCTACACCTTC | CASSLPDSNYGYTF
many | TRBJ2-5 | TRBV3-1 | TRBD2 | TGTGCCAGCAGCCCGAGCCAAATTGCGGGAGTCCAAGAGACCCAGTACTTC | CASSPSQIAGVQETQYF
medium-sized | TRBJ2-5 | TRBV12-3/TRBV12-4 | NA | TGTGCCAGCAGGCCCAGAAACCAAGAGACCCAGTACTTC | CASRPRNQETQYF
NA | TRBJ2-7 | TRBV28 | TRBD2 | TGTGCCAGCAGTTTACGGCGGGAGCGATCCTACGAGCAGTACTTC | CASSLRRERSYEQYF
medium-sized | TRBJ1-6 | TRBV28 | NA | TGTGCCAGCATGCGAGGGGTAACGGTCTATAATTCACCCCTCCACTTT | CASMRGVTVYNSPLHF
NA | TRBJ2-1 | TRBV12-3/TRBV12-4 | NA | TGTGCCAGCAGTTTGTACACCGACAATGAGCAGTTCTTC | CASSLYTDNEQFF
NA | TRBJ2-3 | TRBV11-3 | TRBD2 | TGTGCCAGCAGCTTAGGTGTGGGAGGGGTCGAGGATACGCAGTATTTT | CASSLGVGGVEDTQYF
NA | TRBJ2-7 | TRBV6-1 | NA | TGTGAAAGCAGTGTCGGGGCTACAAGCCCCTACGAGAAGTACTTC | CESSVGATSPYEKYF
NA | TRBJ2-2 | TRBV12-3/TRBV12-4 | NA | TGTGCCAGCAGTTTAAACAGGGCGGGCACCGGGGAGCTGTTTTTT | CASSLNRAGTGELFF
medium-sized | TRBJ2-5 | TRBV28 | NA | TGTGCCAGCAGTTCCATCGGGGTGGGGGGAGAGACCCAGTACTTC | CASSSIGVGGETQYF
once | TRBJ2-7 | TRBV10-3 | TRBD1 | TGTGCCATCATCGACAGGGTCGAGCATTACTTC | CAIIDRVEHYF
NA | TRBJ2-3 | TRBV6-4 | TRBD1 | TGTGTCAGCATCAGACAGGGGGCACAAGGCACAGATACGCAGTATTTT | CVSIRQGAQGTDTQYF
NA | TRBJ2-6 | TRBV6-2/TRBV6-3 | NA | TGTGTAGTCGGGTATAGGGACAAGACCCTTTCTGGGTCCAACGTCCTGACTTTC | CVVGYRDKTLSGSNVLTF
NA | TRBJ1-2 | TRBV7-2 | TRBD1 | TGTGCCAGCAGGAAGACAGGGGTCGACGGCTACACCTTC | CASRKTGVDGYTF
NA | TRBJ2-1 | TRBV20-1 | TRBD2 | TGCAGTGCCCAGAACCCTAAGCGGGAGCCAATCGATGAGCAGTTCTTC | CSAQNPKREPIDEQFF
NA | TRBJ2-7 | TRBV13 | TRBD1 | TGTGCCAGCAGCCAAAGACAGGGATCCTACGAGCAGTACTTC | CASSQRQGSYEQYF
NA | TRBJ2-1 | TRBV5-1 | TRBD2 | TGCGCCAGCAGCTTGACTAGCGGGACGCACAATGAGCAGTTCTTC | CASSLTSGTHNEQFF
NA | TRBJ2-4 | TRBV27 | NA | TGTGCCAACATAGCGTCAGGAGCGACCAAAAACATTGAGTACTTC | CANIASGATKNIEYF
NA | TRBJ2-1 | TRBV9 | TRBD2 | TGTGCCAGCAGCCCCCTCATGATACTAGCGGGAGTAGGTAATGAGCAGTTCTTC | CASSPLMILAGVGNEQFF
many | TRBJ1-1 | TRBV11-1 | NA | TGTGCCAGCAGCTTTGGGCGCACTGAAGCTTTCTTT | CASSFGRTEAFF
NA | TRBJ2-7 | TRBV10-2 | TRBD2 | TGCGCCAGCAGTGAGTCCCGTACTAGCGGGAGGCGAAGCTCCTACGAGCAGTACTTC | CASSESRTSGRRSSYEQYF
NA | TRBJ2-7 | TRBV30 | TRBD1 | TGTGCCTGGAACGGACAGGGGGCGTACGAGCAGTACTTC | CAWNGQGAYEQYF
few | TRBJ1-6 | TRBV9 | NA | TGTGCCAGCAGCGGGGCCAATTCACCCCTCCACTTT | CASSGANSPLHF
many | TRBJ2-4 | TRBV11-2 | NA | TGTGCCAGCAGCTCACTGAGGGAGGCCAAAAACATTCAGTACTTC | CASSSLREAKNIQYF
many | TRBJ2-3 | TRBV9 | TRBD1 | TGTGCCAGCAGCGTAGACCCAAACTGGACAGGGGGCGGCACAGATACGCAGTATTTT | CASSVDPNWTGGGTDTQYF
NA | TRBJ1-6 | TRBV6-1 | TRBD1 | TGTGCCAGCAGAGAGTGGGACAGGGGTTCACCCCTCCACTTT | CASREWDRGSPLHF
NA | TRBJ2-7 | TRBV12-3/TRBV12-4 | NA | TGTGCCAGCAGTGAAGCACGGCCCTACGAGCAGTACTTC | CASSEARPYEQYF
NA | TRBJ1-1 | TRBV7-3 | NA | TGTGCCAGCAGCCGGGAGAAGGACACTGAAGCTTTCTTT | CASSREKDTEAFF
medium-sized | TRBJ1-2 | TRBV28 | NA | TGTGCCAGCAGTGGGACGAGGTACACCTTC | CASSGTRYTF
NA | TRBJ1-4 | TRBV3-1 | NA | TGTGCCAGCAGCCCTAGCCGGGGGAGTAATGAAAAACTGTTTTTT | CASSPSRGSNEKLFF